Listed here are 26 T cell receptor beta chains from one sample, sequenced in a study of CD8+ T cells in alopecia areata. The sample's treatment: oral pan-JAK inhibitor, 5-10 mg twice daily. TCR sequencing used cDNA made by reverse transcription of extracted RNA. Clones were sequenced by immunoSEQ multiplex PCR, and TCRdb holds only the in-frame ones, with some missing. The sample lists about 190,000 clones, 45% to 75% seen once, with approximately 0.63% in the top ten. This sample comprised CD4+ T cells sorted from blood, obtained at week 4, from a patient treated with tofacitinib. These receptors all stem from a human donor with alopecia areata.

The CDR3 protein is CAWSGMGQGKHEQYF. As DNA, the CDR3 is TGTGCCTGGAGTGGGATGGGACAGGGGAAACACGAGCAGTACTTC. The V and J genes are TRBV30 and TRBJ2-7, with 10 bases identical to TRBD1. Germline CDR1 and CDR2: GTSNPN and SVGIG (reference sequence). The CDR3 runs to 15 residues. J lost 5 bases, V lost 1 base, and 8 bases had no gene match.

V and J are TRBV18 and TRBJ1-5, with D unresolved. The V end was cut by 2 bases, the J end by 0 bases, with 11 bases between. Germline V gene sequence: CDR1 KGHSH, CDR2 LQKENI. The CDR3 extends over 16 amino acids. CDR3: CASSPRAVDSNQPQHF. CDR3 coding DNA: TGTGCCAGCTCACCAAGAGCCGTCGATAGCAATCAGCCCCAGCATTTT.

The chain is built from TRBV9 and TRBJ1-3; 8 bases agree with TRBD1. Germline V gene data show CDR1 as SGDLS and CDR2 as YYNGEE. This CDR3 contains 15 residues. The junction had 5 bases not matched to a gene; V was cut back by 4 bases and J by 2 bases. The CDR3 protein is CASSPRTGPGNTIYF. Here the CDR3 DNA reads TGTGCCAGCAGCCCCCGGACAGGGCCTGGAAACACCATATATTTT.

V usage is TRBV6-6 and J usage is TRBJ2-7, with 11 positions matching TRBD1. V lost 7 bases and J lost 3; bases outside the gene matches: 11. This CDR3 comprises 16 residues. Germline V CDR1 and CDR2: MNHNY, SVGAGI (reference sequence). CDR3 bases: TGTGCCAGCAATGGACAGGGGGCTAGTCCCCTCTACGAGCAGTACTTC. Protein: CASNGQGASPLYEQYF.

Only a few counts were recorded for this clone. The genes are TRBV29-1 and TRBJ1-1; D gene uncertain. V was trimmed by 5 bases and J by 3 bases, leaving 4 bases between them. The CDR3 is 10 residues long. CDR1 is SQVTM, CDR2 ANQGSEA, per germline. The CDR3 DNA follows: TGCAGCGTTCTGCACACTGAAGCTTTCTTT. Amino acids: CSVLHTEAFF.

Notes on this clone: The same CDR3 is also encoded by other DNA sequences in this sample. The gene calls are TRBV29-1 and TRBJ2-7; 7 positions agree with TRBD1. V dropped 5 bases and J dropped 5; count of bases not matched to a gene: 3. CDR1 is SQVTM, CDR2 ANQGSEA, per germline. CDR3 length: 11 residues. The CDR3 reads CSVRQGDEQYF. As DNA, the CDR3 is TGCAGCGTTCGTCAGGGGGACGAGCAGTACTTC.

The J gene is TRBJ2-5, the V gene TRBV28; no clear D gene. The CDR3 is made up of 13 amino acids. The ends were cut back, 1 base at V and 6 bases at J, with 9 bases in the middle. Germline V lookup: CDR1 MDHEN, CDR2 SYDVKM. CDR3 sequence reads: CASSLSSTQTQYF. CDR3 nucleotide sequence: TGTGCCAGCAGTTTATCCTCGACCCAGACCCAGTACTTC.

This rearrangement joins TRBV11-2 to TRBJ2-7, with 10 bases lining up with TRBD2. Germline-derived CDR1 and CDR2 are SGHAT and FQNNGV. Trimming took 5 bases from V and 7 from J; bases not matched to a gene: 11. CDR3 length equals 15 residues. The CDR3 nucleotides read TGTGCCAGCAGCCCGAGCGGGGGGGCGTCTTGGGAGCAGTACTTC. Amino acids: CASSPSGGASWEQYF.

This clone was observed a handful of times. The CDR3 coding sequence is TGTGCCAGCAGCTCGGGGACTAGCGTGTACCAAGAGACCCAGTACTTC. Translation: CASSSGTSVYQETQYF. V usage is TRBV7-2 and J usage is TRBJ2-5; 10 nucleotides match TRBD2. Germline-derived CDR1 and CDR2 are SGHTA and FQGNSA. Unmatched junction bases numbered 5, after V lost 4 bases and J lost 0 bases. CDR3 size: 16 residues. Full variable domain (outside the CDR3, taken from reference TRBV7-2 and TRBJ2-5): GAGVSQSPSNKVTEKGKDVELRCDPISGHTALYWYRQSLGQGLEFLIYFQGNSAPDKSGLPSDRFSAERTGGSVSTLTIQRTQQEDSAVYLCASSSGTSVYQETQYFGPGTRLLVL.

This chain links TRBV11-2 with TRBJ2-6; 13 nucleotides match TRBD2. J gave up 1 base and V 5 bases, and 5 bases lay outside the gene matches. The CDR3 is 18 residues long. Per the germline V gene, CDR1 is SGHAT and CDR2 is FQNNGV. The CDR3 nucleotides read TGTGCCAGCAGCCTCCGGGGACTAGCGGGATCTGGGGCCAACGTCCTGACTTTC. This gives the protein CASSLRGLAGSGANVLTF. Drawing the rest from reference TRBV11-2 and TRBJ2-6, the complete variable domain is EAGVAQSPRYKIIEKRQSVAFWCNPISGHATLYWYQQILGQGPKLLIQFQNNGVVDDSQLPKDRFSAERLKGVDSTLKIQPAKLEDSAVYLCASSLRGLAGSGANVLTFGAGSRLTVL.

This clone was detected a few times. This chain links TRBV7-9 with TRBJ1-5, with 9 bases identical to TRBD1. V shed 2 bases, J shed 7 bases, and the junction held 6 bases outside the gene matches. CDR1 and CDR2 from the germline V gene are SEHNR and FQNEAQ (reference sequence). The CDR3 has 15 residues. CDR3 amino acids: CASSLWDRVEQPQHF. CDR3 nucleotide sequence: TGTGCCAGCAGCTTATGGGACAGGGTTGAACAGCCCCAGCATTTT.

This clone was picked up a small number of times. V is TRBV5-1 and J is TRBJ2-7; TRBD2 might be the D (6 bases). The CDR3 length is 15 residues. The V gene's germline CDR1 is SGHRS and CDR2 YFSETQ. With 0 bases removed from V and 0 bases from J, the gap between germline ends came to 10 bases. The CDR3 sequence is CASSLGPGDSYEQYF. The CDR3 DNA reads as TGCGCCAGCAGCTTGGGTCCGGGGGACTCCTACGAGCAGTACTTC. Using reference TRBV5-1 and TRBJ2-7 for the parts outside the CDR3, the full variable domain is KAGVTQTPRYLIKTRGQQVTLSCSPISGHRSVSWYQQTPGQGLQFLFEYFSETQRNKGNFPGRFSGRQFSNSRSEMNVSTLELGDSALYLCASSLGPGDSYEQYFGPGTRLTVT.

The chain recombines TRBV25-1 with TRBJ1-1; D is perhaps TRBD1 (6 bases). The length of the CDR3 is 11 residues. Germline-derived CDR1 and CDR2 are MGHDK and SYGVNS. V lost 10 bases, J lost 11 bases, and 17 bases lay in between. CDR3 DNA sequence: TGTGCCACCGTAGGGGGGGTAGGGGCTTTCTTT. Its translation: CATVGGVGAFF.

This clone came up a few times. J is TRBJ2-4 and V is TRBV29-1; 10 nucleotides align to TRBD2. The CDR3 runs 18 residues. V lost 0 bases, J lost 6 bases, and 14 bases stayed unmatched. The germline gives CDR1 SQVTM, CDR2 ANQGSEA. CDR3: CSVEDPGTSAMPGNIQYF. Here the CDR3 DNA reads TGCAGCGTTGAAGACCCCGGGACTAGCGCCATGCCTGGAAACATTCAGTACTTC.

This chain connects TRBV20-1 to TRBJ1-2, with D hard to call. The V gene's germline CDR1 is DFQATT and CDR2 SNEGSKA (reference sequence). Trimming pared 5 bases from V and 4 bases from J, leaving 5 bases between. The CDR3 totals 10 residues. The CDR3 is CSARSYGYTF. The CDR3 bases are TGCAGTGCTCGGAGCTATGGCTACACCTTC.

This clone was observed a few times. The CDR3 spells CAWSVRWAIGELFF. The DNA of the CDR3 is TGTGCCTGGAGTGTACGTTGGGCGATCGGGGAGCTGTTTTTT. This chain connects TRBV30 to TRBJ2-2, with unresolved D. Trimming stripped 0 bases from V and 7 bases from J, with 12 bases between. The CDR3 loop spans 14 amino acids. The germline V gene has CDR1 GTSNPN and CDR2 SVGIG (reference sequence).

V and J are TRBV4-3 and TRBJ2-1; 12 bases align to TRBD2. The germline gives CDR1 LGHNA, CDR2 YSLEER. The CDR3 length is 15 residues. Germline trimming cut 3 bases from V and 10 bases from J; bases unmatched to any gene: 7. The CDR3 reads CASSHGLAGTEEQFF. The DNA for the CDR3 is TGCGCCAGCAGCCACGGACTAGCGGGAACTGAAGAGCAGTTCTTC.

The chain links TRBV28 to TRBJ2-5, with D uncertain. The CDR3 sequence is 13 residues long. Per germline, CDR1 MDHEN and CDR2 SYDVKM. Deletions cut 3 bases from V and 5 bases from J, with 10 bases between. DNA for the CDR3: TGTGCCAGCAGTTTCTCTCGTGGGGAGACCCAGTACTTC. Its translation: CASSFSRGETQYF.

This clone was counted a single time. The V call is TRBV4-1, the J call TRBJ2-1; 8 bases map to TRBD2. The V and J ends lost 3 bases and 5 bases, in that order; junction bases with no gene match: 6. Germline V gene lookup returns CDR1 MGHRA and CDR2 YSYEKL. CDR3 length: 15 amino acids. CDR3 sequence: CASSQGSSGNNEQFF. DNA of the CDR3: TGCGCCAGCAGCCAGGGCAGTAGCGGGAACAATGAGCAGTTCTTC.

The CDR3 spells CASSLGGYEQFF. CDR3 bases: TGTGCCAGCAGCTTAGGAGGCTACGAGCAGTTCTTC. The rearrangement links TRBV7-2 to TRBJ2-1; no clear D. Per germline, CDR1 SGHTA and CDR2 FQGNSA. V was cut by 1 base and J by 10 bases, with 8 bases left in between. The CDR3 extends over 12 amino acids.

This clone came up once. V and J are TRBV30 and TRBJ2-2; TRBD1 is a possible D gene (5 bases). The germline V gene has CDR1 GTSNPN and CDR2 SVGIG (reference sequence). Trimming removed 4 bases at V and 6 bases at J, with 18 bases between. CDR3 size: 15 residues. CDR3 amino acids: CAWIQVAPSAGELFF. CDR3 DNA: TGTGCCTGGATACAGGTAGCCCCGAGCGCCGGGGAGCTGTTTTTT.

The genes are TRBV10-3 and TRBJ2-7; TRBD2 might be the D (5 bases). The CDR3 has 14 amino acids. The V gene's germline CDR1 is ENHRY and CDR2 SYGVKD. The V and J ends lost 1 base and 7 bases respectively, with 14 bases between them. CDR3 sequence: CAISELGSRDEQYF. For the CDR3, the DNA is TGTGCCATCAGTGAGTTGGGGAGTCGGGATGAGCAGTACTTC.

The chain joins TRBV15 to TRBJ1-1; D uncertain. The CDR3 sequence is 13 residues long. Trimming cost V 1 base and J 11 bases, with 14 bases left between them. Germline V lookup: CDR1 LNHNV, CDR2 YYDKDF (reference sequence). The CDR3 loop reads CATSRGGTSRAFF. In nucleotides, the CDR3 is TGTGCCACCAGCAGAGGTGGTACTTCCAGGGCTTTCTTT.

This clone was counted between two and nine times. The gene calls are TRBV7-2 and TRBJ1-4; maybe TRBD1 (5 bases). The length of the CDR3 is 12 residues. Trimming left V 3 bases short and J 13 bases short, with 12 bases between. Germline CDR1 reads SGHTA; CDR2 reads FQGNSA. In DNA form, the CDR3 reads TGTGCCAGCAGCTTGCTAAGGGACCTACTGTTTTTT. Its translation is CASSLLRDLLFF.

This clone has more than one count but fewer than ten. The J gene is TRBJ2-1, the V gene TRBV19; tentative D call: TRBD2 (6 bases). V was cut by 3 bases and J by 7 bases, with 19 bases left in between. The CDR3 covers 16 residues. Per germline, CDR1 LNHDA and CDR2 SQIVND (reference sequence). CDR3 nucleotide sequence: TGTGCCAGTAGTATTAGTTGGGGAGGTTTTGAGAATGAGCAGTTCTTC. Translation gives CASSISWGGFENEQFF.

The sample holds one count of this clone. The chain combines TRBV30 with TRBJ2-7, with D unclear. Trimming removed 0 bases at V and 5 bases at J, with 8 bases between. Germline V gives CDR1 GTSNPN, CDR2 SVGIG (reference sequence). CDR3 size: 12 residues. CDR3 sequence reads: CAWSVGYHEQYF. The CDR3 DNA reads TGTGCCTGGAGTGTCGGGTACCACGAGCAGTACTTC.